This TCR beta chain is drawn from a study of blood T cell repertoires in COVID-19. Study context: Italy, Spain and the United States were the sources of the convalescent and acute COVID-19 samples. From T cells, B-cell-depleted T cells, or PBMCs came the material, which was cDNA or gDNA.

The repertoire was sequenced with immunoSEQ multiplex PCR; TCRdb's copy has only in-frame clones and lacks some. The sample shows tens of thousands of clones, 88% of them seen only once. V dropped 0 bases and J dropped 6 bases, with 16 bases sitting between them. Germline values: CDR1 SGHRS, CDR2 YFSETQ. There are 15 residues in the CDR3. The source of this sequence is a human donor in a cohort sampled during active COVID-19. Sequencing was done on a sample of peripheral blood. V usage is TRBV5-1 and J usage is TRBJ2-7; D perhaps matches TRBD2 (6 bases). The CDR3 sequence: CASSLEGLARSEQYF. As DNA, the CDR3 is TGCGCCAGCAGCTTGGAGGGGCTAGCGCGGTCCGAGCAGTACTTC.